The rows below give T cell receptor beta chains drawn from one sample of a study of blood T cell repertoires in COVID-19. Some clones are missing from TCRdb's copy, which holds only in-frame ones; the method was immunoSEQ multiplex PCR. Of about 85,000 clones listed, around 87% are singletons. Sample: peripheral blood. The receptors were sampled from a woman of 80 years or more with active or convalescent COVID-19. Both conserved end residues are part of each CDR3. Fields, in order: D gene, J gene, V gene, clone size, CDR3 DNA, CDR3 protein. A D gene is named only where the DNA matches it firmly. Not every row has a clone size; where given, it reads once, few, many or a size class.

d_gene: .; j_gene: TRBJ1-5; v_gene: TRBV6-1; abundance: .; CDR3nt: TGTGCCAGCAGTGCCGCTGAGGGGGGGGCCAGACAGCCCCAGCATTTT; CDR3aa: CASSAAEGGARQPQHF
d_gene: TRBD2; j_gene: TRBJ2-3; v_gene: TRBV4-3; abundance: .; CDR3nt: TGCGCCAGCAGCCACGAGTGGACTAGCGGGAGTGGCGGAGATACGCAGTATTTT; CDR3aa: CASSHEWTSGSGGDTQYF
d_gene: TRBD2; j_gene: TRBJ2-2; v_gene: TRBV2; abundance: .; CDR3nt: TGTGCCTGGACTAGCGGGAGTGCGGACACCGGGGAGCTGTTTTTT; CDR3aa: CAWTSGSADTGELFF
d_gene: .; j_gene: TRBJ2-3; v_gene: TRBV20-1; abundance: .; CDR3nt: TGCAGTGCTAGTCCCAGGGGTGATACGCAGTATTTT; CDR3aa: CSASPRGDTQYF
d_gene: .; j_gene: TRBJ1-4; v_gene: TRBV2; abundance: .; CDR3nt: TGTGCCAGCAGTCTACAGGTTTCCCTAACTAATGAAAAACTGTTTTTT; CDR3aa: CASSLQVSLTNEKLFF
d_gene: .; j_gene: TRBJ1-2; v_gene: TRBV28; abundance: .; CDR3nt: TGTGCCAGCAGAGATGACAGAAGCTATGGCTACACCTTC; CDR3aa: CASRDDRSYGYTF
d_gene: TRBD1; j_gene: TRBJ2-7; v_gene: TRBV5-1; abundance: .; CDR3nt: TGCGCCAGCAGCCAGGACCGGGACAGGGAATACGAGCAGTACTTC; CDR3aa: CASSQDRDREYEQYF
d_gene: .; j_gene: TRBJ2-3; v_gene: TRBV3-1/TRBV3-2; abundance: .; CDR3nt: TGTGCCAGCAGTCATAGCGCAGATACGCAGTATTTT; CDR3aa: CASSHSADTQYF
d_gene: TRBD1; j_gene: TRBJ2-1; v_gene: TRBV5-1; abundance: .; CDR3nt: TGCGCCAGCAGCCTGGGACAGGGAGGTAACAATGAGCAGTTCTTC; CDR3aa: CASSLGQGGNNEQFF
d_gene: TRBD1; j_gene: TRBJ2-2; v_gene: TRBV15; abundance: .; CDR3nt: TGTGCCACCAGCCCTCCGGACAGGGGGCCGCAGGGCACCGGGGAGCTGTTTTTT; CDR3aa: CATSPPDRGPQGTGELFF
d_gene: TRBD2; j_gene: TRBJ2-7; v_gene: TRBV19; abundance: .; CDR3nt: TGTGCCAGGGGAGGGACTAGCGTTCACTCCTACGAGCAGTACTTC; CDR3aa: CARGGTSVHSYEQYF
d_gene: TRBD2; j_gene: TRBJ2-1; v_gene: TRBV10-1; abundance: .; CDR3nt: TGCGCCAGCAGCGGGGGAGGGATCGGGAATGAGCAGTTCTTC; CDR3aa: CASSGGGIGNEQFF
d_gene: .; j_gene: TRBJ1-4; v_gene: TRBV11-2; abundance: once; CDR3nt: TGTGCCAGCAGCCTAGGCGTCGATGAACTTGAAAAACTGTTTTTT; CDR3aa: CASSLGVDELEKLFF
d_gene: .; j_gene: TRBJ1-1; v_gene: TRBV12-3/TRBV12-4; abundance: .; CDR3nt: TGTGCCAGCAGGCCCCTAAACACTGAAGCTTTCTTT; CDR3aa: CASRPLNTEAFF
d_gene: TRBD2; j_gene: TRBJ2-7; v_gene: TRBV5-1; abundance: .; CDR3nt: TGCGCCAGCAGAAAGACTAGCGGGGACTCCTACGAGCAGTACTTC; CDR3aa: CASRKTSGDSYEQYF
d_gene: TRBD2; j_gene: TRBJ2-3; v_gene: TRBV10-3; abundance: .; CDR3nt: TGTGCCATCAGTGAGTCTAGCGGGAGCCCAGATACGCAGTATTTT; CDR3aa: CAISESSGSPDTQYF
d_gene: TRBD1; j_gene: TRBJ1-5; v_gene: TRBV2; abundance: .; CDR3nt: TGTGCCAGCAGTCCTCGGACAGGGCCTACTCAGCCCCAGCATTTT; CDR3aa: CASSPRTGPTQPQHF
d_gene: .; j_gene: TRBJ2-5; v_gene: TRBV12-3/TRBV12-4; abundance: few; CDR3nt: TGTGCCAGCAGTAAACAGGGAGAAGAGACCCAGTACTTC; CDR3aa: CASSKQGEETQYF
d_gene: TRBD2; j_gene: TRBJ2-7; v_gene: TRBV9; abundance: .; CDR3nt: TGTGCCAGCAGCGTAGCCGGGACTAACTCCTACGAGCAGTACTTC; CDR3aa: CASSVAGTNSYEQYF
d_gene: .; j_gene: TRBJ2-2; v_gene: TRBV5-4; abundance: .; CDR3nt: TGTGCCAGCAGCCCGACCCGGGGGACCGGGGAGCTGTTTTTT; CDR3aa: CASSPTRGTGELFF
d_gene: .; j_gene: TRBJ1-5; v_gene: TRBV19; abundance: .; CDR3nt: TGTGCCACTGGGAGCACAGGGCCCCGGAATCAGCCCCAGCATTTT; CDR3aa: CATGSTGPRNQPQHF
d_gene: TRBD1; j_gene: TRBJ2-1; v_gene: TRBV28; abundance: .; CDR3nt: TGTGCCAGCAATCTGGCGGGGGACAGGGACAATGAGCAGTTCTTC; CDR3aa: CASNLAGDRDNEQFF
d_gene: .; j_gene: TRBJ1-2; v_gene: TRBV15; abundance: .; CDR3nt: TGTGCCACCAGCAGAGATCGGGGTAACATGGGCTACACCTTC; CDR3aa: CATSRDRGNMGYTF
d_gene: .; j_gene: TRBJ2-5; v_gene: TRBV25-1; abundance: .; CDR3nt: TGTGCCAGCAGTGCTATACAGGAGAGCCAAGAGACCCAGTACTTC; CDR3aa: CASSAIQESQETQYF